These 20 T cell receptor beta chains share one sample of origin, sequenced in a study of identical twins. Via MiXCR, TCRdb re-called the 5' RACE reads, giving one row per CDR3 protein. The table has some 460,000 distinct CDR3 sequences, over 12% seen once; the top ten hold approximately 0.52%. The same data also contributed to another study, on yellow fever vaccine responses in identical twins.

Input material: CD4+ T cells sorted from blood. The source is a woman between 18 and 29 years old in good health.

There are a few counts of this clonotype. This sequence joins TRBV20-1 and TRBJ2-4; a weak D match, TRBD1 (6 bases). Germline V gene lookup returns CDR1 DFQATT and CDR2 SNEGSKA (reference sequence). V lost 6 bases and J lost 4, with 19 bases in between. The length of the CDR3 is 15 residues. For the CDR3, the DNA is TGCAGTGCGGATCCCCCGAACAGGGCTAAAAACATTCAGTACTTC. Protein: CSADPPNRAKNIQYF.

The J gene is TRBJ2-7, the V gene TRBV20-1; 12 positions match TRBD2. V lost 4 bases and J lost 5; bases outside the gene matches: 3. The CDR3 loop spans 13 amino acids. CDR1 is DFQATT and CDR2 is SNEGSKA in the germline V gene (reference sequence). CDR3 nucleotides: TGCAGTGCTAAACGGACTAGCGGGAACGAGCAGTACTTC. Protein: CSAKRTSGNEQYF.

This clonotype was counted only a few times. This chain uses TRBV20-1 with TRBJ2-3, with D uncertain. The V and J ends lost 0 bases and 0 bases respectively, with 13 bases between them. Germline CDR1 reads DFQATT; CDR2 reads SNEGSKA (reference sequence). CDR3 length: 16 residues. The CDR3 DNA reads TGCAGTGCTAGAGATTCTGGGCCTACTAGCACAGATACGCAGTATTTT. It yields the protein CSARDSGPTSTDTQYF.

This clonotype was observed a few times. This chain links TRBV20-1 with TRBJ2-3, with D maybe TRBD2 (5 bases). The CDR3 is made up of 14 amino acids. V lost 5 bases and J 4 bases, leaving 16 bases between the germline ends. Germline-derived CDR1 and CDR2 are DFQATT and SNEGSKA (reference sequence). As DNA, the CDR3 is TGCAGTGCTTCCCCCATGACTAAGTCAGATACGCAGTATTTT. Its protein is CSASPMTKSDTQYF.

In its sample, this clonotype was seen a few times. J is TRBJ2-7 and V is TRBV5-8; perhaps TRBD1 as D (6 bases). Germline values: CDR1 SGHTS, CDR2 YDEGEE. The CDR3 totals 15 residues. V shed 9 bases and J shed 10 bases, with 29 bases lying between them. This chain's CDR3 is CATSDSRRDTGRQYF. The CDR3 nucleotides read TGTGCCACTTCCGATTCGCGCCGGGACACAGGACGACAGTACTTC.

The rearrangement uses TRBV10-3 and TRBJ2-7; maybe TRBD2 (6 bases). V was cut by 3 bases and J by 9 bases, with 15 bases left in between. The CDR3 spans 13 residues. Germline V gene lookup returns CDR1 ENHRY and CDR2 SYGVKD. The CDR3 sequence is CAISETSPTGQYF. The CDR3 nucleotides are TGTGCCATCAGTGAAACTAGCCCTACGGGGCAGTACTTC.

This clonotype was found many times. The J gene is TRBJ2-7, the V gene TRBV6-2 or TRBV6-3; 7 nucleotides agree with TRBD1. This CDR3 is 13 amino acids long. Germline CDR1 is MNHEY and CDR2 is SVGEGT. V dropped 5 bases and J dropped 5; count of bases not matched to a gene: 6. CDR3: CASSRQGTNEQYF. The CDR3 DNA is TGTGCCAGCAGTAGACAGGGAACAAACGAGCAGTACTTC.

The CDR3 DNA sequence: TGTGCCAGCAGTTACTTGAAGGGACAGACCTACGAGCAGTACTTC. Translation gives CASSYLKGQTYEQYF. The J gene is TRBJ2-7, the V gene TRBV6-2 or TRBV6-3, with 7 bases aligning to TRBD1. The V gene end was trimmed by 1 base and the J gene end by 2 bases; junction bases not matched to a gene: 5. The CDR3 consists of 15 residues. Looked up from germline, CDR1 is MNHEY and CDR2 is SVGEGT.

This clonotype was detected many times. Its ends do not fully match the called genes, so a read error is possible. V is TRBV10-3 and J is TRBJ1-1; weak D call: TRBD1 (5 bases). The CDR3 has 15 residues. CDR1 and CDR2 from the germline V gene are ENHRY and SYGVKD. This chain's CDR3 is CAISELEGLKTEAFF. CDR3 sequence (DNA): TGTGCCATCAGTGAGTTAGAGGGACTGAAGACTGAAGCTTTCTTT.

This clonotype was counted a single time. The chain is built from TRBV7-2 and TRBJ2-3; 10 positions agree with TRBD2. Germline CDR1 is SGHTA and CDR2 is FQGNSA. With 5 bases clipped from V and 1 base from J, the junction kept 6 bases outside the gene matches. This CDR3 comprises 16 residues. The CDR3 sequence is CASSTIGLAGTDTQYF. The CDR3 nucleotides read TGTGCCAGCAGCACCATTGGACTAGCGGGCACAGATACGCAGTATTTT.

Ten or more counts support this clonotype. The rearrangement uses TRBV12-3 or TRBV12-4 and TRBJ2-1; D is possibly TRBD2 (5 bases). The ends were cut back, 5 bases at V and 13 bases at J, with 12 bases in the middle. The CDR3 has 11 residues. The CDR3 DNA follows: TGTGCCAGCAGTGTGCTCCGGGAACAGTTCTTC. Translated: CASSVLREQFF.

This clonotype came up a few times. The V call is TRBV4-1, the J call TRBJ2-1; possible D gene TRBD2, 7 bases. Germline V gene sequence: CDR1 MGHRA, CDR2 YSYEKL. Trimming removed 0 bases at V and 8 bases at J, with 20 bases between. The CDR3 runs to 17 residues. The CDR3 region has the DNA TGCGCCAGCAGCCAAGAGGGGGGGGCCGTCCTCAGGGATGAGCAGTTCTTC. Encoded protein: CASSQEGGAVLRDEQFF.

This chain uses TRBV12-3 or TRBV12-4 with TRBJ2-7; D might be TRBD2 (6 bases). Between the trimmed V and J ends, which lost 3 bases and 4 bases, there was a span of 13 bases. CDR3 size: 14 residues. The CDR3 loop is CASSFLGLRYEQYF. The CDR3 DNA reads TGTGCCAGCAGTTTCTTGGGACTCCGTTACGAGCAGTACTTC.

The sample holds a few counts of this clonotype. The chain joins TRBV18 to TRBJ2-7; a possible D gene is TRBD1 (5 bases). Looked up from germline, CDR1 is KGHSH and CDR2 is LQKENI. CDR3 length equals 15 residues. V dropped 3 bases and J dropped 6 bases, with 18 bases sitting between them. The CDR3 DNA is TGTGCCAGCTCACCTAAGACAGCTCAGGTCTTCGAGCAGTACTTC. Translating it yields CASSPKTAQVFEQYF.

The chain employs TRBV5-6 and TRBJ2-3; D is undetermined. The germline V gene has CDR1 SGHDT and CDR2 YYEEEE. V lost 3 bases, J lost 1 base, and 9 bases lay in between. This CDR3 has 14 residues. DNA of the CDR3: TGTGCCAGCAGCTGGACCAGAGGCACAGATACGCAGTATTTT. Encoded protein: CASSWTRGTDTQYF. The full variable domain, in which reference TRBV5-6 and TRBJ2-3 provide the parts outside the CDR3, is DAGVTQSPTHLIKTRGQQVTLRCSPKSGHDTVSWYQQALGQGPQFIFQYYEEEERQRGNFPDRFSGHQFPNYSSELNVNALLLGDSALYLCASSWTRGTDTQYFGPGTRLTVL.

This clonotype was counted a few times. CDR3 residues: CASSQDTIAGLEQFF. The CDR3 region has the DNA TGTGCCAGCAGCCAAGATACCATAGCGGGACTTGAGCAGTTCTTC. The V call is TRBV14, the J call TRBJ2-1; 8 positions agree with TRBD2. CDR1 is SGHDN, CDR2 FVKESK, per germline. V lost 0 bases, J lost 9 bases, and 7 bases stayed unmatched. The CDR3 is 15 residues long.

This clonotype was counted many times. The chain employs TRBV20-1 and TRBJ2-7; D uncertain. The CDR3 runs to 12 residues. Germline values: CDR1 DFQATT, CDR2 SNEGSKA (reference sequence). Trimming left V 7 bases short and J 3 bases short, with 13 bases between. As DNA, the CDR3 is TGCAGTGGAGGTCGGAAAGACTACGAGCAGTACTTC. Residues: CSGGRKDYEQYF.

This clonotype has at least ten counts. The chain links TRBV12-3 or TRBV12-4 to TRBJ2-1, with TRBD2 matching 9 bases. The CDR3 consists of 17 residues. The J segment lost 4 bases and the V segment lost 1 base, leaving 8 bases of the junction unmatched. Here the CDR3 reads CASSLEGGGARYNEQFF. CDR3 coding DNA: TGTGCCAGCAGTTTAGAGGGCGGGGGGGCGCGGTACAATGAGCAGTTCTTC.

The chain links TRBV3-1 to TRBJ2-1; 8 positions match TRBD2. CDR1 is LGHDT and CDR2 is YNNKEL in the germline V gene (reference sequence). The junction had 6 bases not matched to a gene; V was cut back by 4 bases and J by 4 bases. The CDR3 is made up of 15 amino acids. The CDR3 loop reads CASSPGGYTYNEQFF. The CDR3 DNA reads TGTGCCAGCAGCCCGGGGGGGTACACTTACAATGAGCAGTTCTTC.

This clonotype was recorded only once. This chain links TRBV7-9 with TRBJ1-1; the D is unclear. Germline CDR1 SEHNR, CDR2 FQNEAQ (reference sequence). Trimming shortened V by 5 bases and J by 3 bases, and 10 bases separated the two germline ends. There are 13 residues in the CDR3. In DNA form, the CDR3 reads TGTGCCAGCAGCCGAACCGCTTACACTGAAGCTTTCTTT. This gives the protein CASSRTAYTEAFF.